One sample yielded the 20 T cell receptor beta chains listed below, sequenced in a study of cytomegalovirus exposure and HLA in healthy donors. A multiplex PCR was run with 60 Vbeta primers and 13 Jbeta primers. TCRdb's table, derived via immunoSEQ multiplex PCR, lists solely in-frame clones and lacks some. The repertoire holds 100,000 to 150,000 clones, about 84% seen once, with more than 0.9% in the top ten. The sample consisted of PBMCs. All receptors come from a boy aged 5-17 years in good health and CMV-seronegative.

The chain employs TRBV2 and TRBJ1-5; D unclear. CDR1 is SNHLY, CDR2 FYNNEI, per germline. Trimming took off 7 bases at V and 10 bases at J, with 14 bases between the two ends. This CDR3 is built from 12 residues. The chain's CDR3 is CASMANPGPQHF. In DNA form, the CDR3 reads TGTGCCAGCATGGCAAATCCGGGACCCCAGCATTTT.

V and J are TRBV4-3 and TRBJ2-5; perhaps TRBD2 as D (5 bases). Germline CDR1 and CDR2: LGHNA and YSLEER. The CDR3 consists of 16 residues. V was shortened by 0 bases and J by 7 bases, with 18 bases between the two germline ends. The chain's CDR3 is CASSQEPGVGAATQYF. DNA of the CDR3: TGCGCCAGCAGCCAAGAGCCAGGCGTCGGAGCGGCGACCCAGTACTTC.

The chain combines TRBV29-1 with TRBJ2-7; possibly TRBD2 for D (5 bases). V was cut by 0 bases and J by 4 bases, with 19 bases left in between. The CDR3 sequence is 16 residues long. Germline-derived CDR1 and CDR2 are SQVTM and ANQGSEA. The CDR3 here is CSVEEDSWNSGYEQYF. DNA for the CDR3: TGCAGCGTTGAAGAGGACTCCTGGAATTCCGGGTACGAGCAGTACTTC.

DNA for the CDR3: TGCGCCAGCAGCACCCCAGAAGGGGGTCCGAGCTCCTACAATGAGCAGTTCTTC. Protein sequence: CASSTPEGGPSSYNEQFF. This rearrangement joins TRBV5-1 to TRBJ2-1; the D gene is possibly TRBD1 (6 bases). CDR1 SGHRS and CDR2 YFSETQ come from the germline V gene. V dropped 4 bases and J dropped 0 bases, with 20 bases sitting between them. This CDR3 is built from 18 residues.

About this clone itself: The sample carries other DNA sequences with the same CDR3. This rearrangement joins TRBV5-1 to TRBJ2-1; 7 bases line up with TRBD2. With 0 bases clipped from V and 1 base from J, the junction kept 1 base outside the gene matches. The germline gives CDR1 SGHRS, CDR2 YFSETQ. This CDR3 contains 15 residues. This CDR3 is CASSLASGSYNEQFF. The CDR3 DNA sequence: TGCGCCAGCAGCTTGGCTAGCGGTTCCTACAATGAGCAGTTCTTC.

The rearrangement links TRBV5-6 to TRBJ2-7, with 10 bases matching TRBD2. CDR3 length equals 15 residues. The trim removed 0 bases at V and 2 bases at J, leaving 2 bases unmatched. Germline assignment: CDR1 SGHDT and CDR2 YYEEEE. This chain's CDR3 is CASSLGAGGPYEQYF. In nucleotides, the CDR3 is TGTGCCAGCAGCTTGGGAGCGGGAGGGCCCTACGAGCAGTACTTC.

About this clone: Other nucleotide sequences from this sample produce the same CDR3. The chain couples TRBV5-4 to TRBJ2-3; 7 nucleotides agree with TRBD2. With V trimmed by 0 bases and J by 6 bases, 1 base remained unmatched. The CDR3 is 13 residues long. CDR1 is SGHNT and CDR2 is YYREEE in the germline V gene (reference sequence). The CDR3 loop is CASSLAGGDTQYF. The CDR3 region has the DNA TGTGCCAGCAGCTTGGCGGGAGGCGATACGCAGTATTTT.

The chain links TRBV5-1 to TRBJ1-2, with D unresolved. V dropped 0 bases and J dropped 3 bases, with 9 bases sitting between them. The CDR3 runs 14 residues. Per the germline V gene, CDR1 is SGHRS and CDR2 is YFSETQ. CDR3 amino acids: CASSLEFPDYGYTF. The CDR3 DNA is TGCGCCAGCAGCTTGGAATTCCCGGACTATGGCTACACCTTC.

A few counts support this clone. This sequence joins TRBV4-1 and TRBJ2-7; tentative D call: TRBD2 (5 bases). CDR3 length: 14 amino acids. With 0 bases removed from V and 2 bases from J, the gap between germline ends came to 8 bases. The germline CDR1 and CDR2 sequences are MGHRA and YSYEKL. DNA of the CDR3: TGCGCCAGCAGCCAAGATCCAGCGGCCTACGAGCAGTACTTC. It is translated as CASSQDPAAYEQYF.

This chain links TRBV28 with TRBJ1-1; 9 positions agree with TRBD1. This CDR3 comprises 13 residues. In germline, CDR1 is MDHEN, CDR2 SYDVKM. J was trimmed by 11 bases and V by 6 bases; bases with no gene match: 10. The DNA for the CDR3 is TGTGCCAGCAGCCAAAATACCGGGACAGGGGCTTTCTTT. Translation: CASSQNTGTGAFF. Supplemented by reference TRBV28 and TRBJ1-1, the full variable domain reads DVKVTQSSRYLVKRTGEKVFLECVQDMDHENMFWYRQDPGLGLRLIYFSYDVKMKEKGDIPEGYSVSREKKERFSLILESASTNQTSMYLCASSQNTGTGAFFGQGTRLTVV.

The chain joins TRBV7-3 to TRBJ2-1; TRBD2 matches at 8 bases. This CDR3 has 16 amino acids. The V and J ends lost 5 bases and 9 bases, in that order; junction bases with no gene match: 15. Germline CDR1 and CDR2: SGHTA and FQGTGA. As DNA, the CDR3 is TGTGCCAGCAGCCCCACGGGATGGCGGGAGGCTAGTGAGCAGTTCTTC. It translates to CASSPTGWREASEQFF. Filled out from reference TRBV7-3 and TRBJ2-1, the complete variable domain reads GAGVSQTPSNKVTEKGKYVELRCDPISGHTALYWYRQSLGQGPEFLIYFQGTGAADDSGLPNDRFFAVRPEGSVSTLKIQRTERGDSAVYLCASSPTGWREASEQFFGPGTRLTVL.

The chain carries TRBV6-6 and TRBJ2-4; no definite D call. Germline CDR1 is MNHNY and CDR2 is SVGAGI (reference sequence). The CDR3 spans 15 residues. Trimming took 7 bases from V and 3 from J, leaving 16 bases between them. The CDR3 reads CASTPVALVKNIQYF. The DNA of the CDR3 is TGTGCCAGCACCCCTGTGGCTCTAGTCAAAAACATTCAGTACTTC.

The V gene is TRBV6-1, the J gene TRBJ1-4; 7 bases align to TRBD1. The CDR3 loop spans 14 amino acids. V was clipped by 6 bases and J by 6 bases; unmatched bases: 7. CDR1 and CDR2 from the germline V gene are MNHNS and SASEGT. CDR3 protein: CASRGGRPYEKLFF. Here the CDR3 DNA reads TGTGCCAGCAGAGGGGGCAGGCCTTATGAAAAACTGTTTTTT.

The chain combines TRBV30 with TRBJ1-1; D is unresolved. V was pared by 1 base and J by 4 bases, with 7 bases between. Germline CDR1 reads GTSNPN; CDR2 reads SVGIG (reference sequence). This CDR3 contains 12 residues. The CDR3 is CAWSGQATEAFF. CDR3 nucleotides: TGTGCCTGGAGTGGTCAAGCCACTGAAGCTTTCTTT.

The gene calls are TRBV7-9 and TRBJ2-5, with 13 bases that match TRBD2. Germline V gene sequence: CDR1 SEHNR, CDR2 FQNEAQ (reference sequence). V trimming: 5 bases; J trimming: 4 bases; junction bases outside the gene matches: 13. This CDR3 has 18 residues. CDR3 DNA: TGTGCCAGCAGCCCCCTCCCAGGACTAGCGGGAGAATCAGAGACCCAGTACTTC. This codes for CASSPLPGLAGESETQYF.

CDR3 sequence: CASSPDRASSGNTIYF. DNA for the CDR3: TGTGCCAGCAGCCCGGACAGGGCCTCCTCTGGAAACACCATATATTTT. This chain connects TRBV11-2 to TRBJ1-3; 8 positions match TRBD1. The J segment lost 0 bases and the V segment lost 5 bases, leaving 6 bases of the junction unmatched. The CDR3 runs to 16 residues. Germline V lookup: CDR1 SGHAT, CDR2 FQNNGV. Variable domain in full (rest from reference TRBV11-2 and TRBJ1-3): EAGVAQSPRYKIIEKRQSVAFWCNPISGHATLYWYQQILGQGPKLLIQFQNNGVVDDSQLPKDRFSAERLKGVDSTLKIQPAKLEDSAVYLCASSPDRASSGNTIYFGEGSWLTVV.

The rearrangement uses TRBV5-1 and TRBJ1-1; 8 bases match TRBD1. With V trimmed by 7 bases and J by 2 bases, 10 bases remained unmatched. Germline V gene sequence: CDR1 SGHRS, CDR2 YFSETQ. This CDR3 comprises 15 residues. The CDR3 nucleotides read TGCGCCAGCCGAACGGGACAGGCTACCAACACTGAAGCTTTCTTT. This sequence encodes CASRTGQATNTEAFF. Full variable domain (rest looked up from reference TRBV5-1 and TRBJ1-1): KAGVTQTPRYLIKTRGQQVTLSCSPISGHRSVSWYQQTPGQGLQFLFEYFSETQRNKGNFPGRFSGRQFSNSRSEMNVSTLELGDSALYLCASRTGQATNTEAFFGQGTRLTVV.

The chain joins TRBV6-1 to TRBJ2-7; 10 bases match TRBD2. Germline V gene data show CDR1 as MNHNS and CDR2 as SASEGT. CDR3 length equals 15 residues. J gave up 6 bases and V 0 bases, and 5 bases lay outside the gene matches. In DNA, the CDR3 is TGTGCCAGCAGTGAAGCTGCTAGCGGGAGCGGCGAGCAGTACTTC. Translating gives CASSEAASGSGEQYF.

This clone was counted a single time. The chain links TRBV5-1 to TRBJ2-2; the D is unclear. V lost 2 bases to trimming and J lost 9 bases, with 8 bases between them. Germline CDR1 and CDR2: SGHRS and YFSETQ. The CDR3 covers 12 residues. The CDR3 sequence is CASSFGPRELFF. In nucleotides, the CDR3 is TGCGCCAGCAGCTTTGGGCCCCGGGAGCTGTTTTTT. The full variable domain, in which reference TRBV5-1 and TRBJ2-2 provide the parts outside the CDR3, is KAGVTQTPRYLIKTRGQQVTLSCSPISGHRSVSWYQQTPGQGLQFLFEYFSETQRNKGNFPGRFSGRQFSNSRSEMNVSTLELGDSALYLCASSFGPRELFFGEGSRLTVL.

This clone was detected only once. The rearrangement uses TRBV27 and TRBJ1-1, with D perhaps TRBD1 (6 bases). Per the germline V gene, CDR1 is MNHEY and CDR2 is SMNVEV (reference sequence). This CDR3 has 14 residues. V lost 0 bases, J lost 5 bases, and 10 bases lay in between. CDR3 loop: CASSLSSQGTEAFF. DNA of the CDR3: TGTGCCAGCAGTTTATCGTCACAGGGAACTGAAGCTTTCTTT.